This T cell receptor beta chain was recorded in a study of T cell repertoires in cytomegalovirus infection. About the study: Public TCR beta signatures indicated both CMV infection and matching HLA type. General study findings and limits: Public TCR beta family frequency separated CMV-and-HLA carriers, including in an independent cohort.

TCRdb redid the calling of the reads with MiXCR, one entry per CDR3 protein. The sample carries approximately 500,000 distinct CDR3 sequences, approximately 15% recorded once. Trimming removed 2 bases from V and 7 bases from J; junction bases left unmatched: 11. CDR3 length: 16 residues. CDR1 is SEHNR and CDR2 is FQNEAQ in the germline V gene (reference sequence). A note on this clonotype: Antigen unknown.

The rearrangement uses TRBV7-9 and TRBJ2-7; 10 positions agree with TRBD1. Sequenced: CD8+ T cells from PBMCs. The TCR was taken from a human donor in good health (CMV status not recorded). Some clones in this sample may be carry-over from other donors' samples. The CDR3 spells CASSLSAFRTGGEQYF. DNA of the CDR3: TGTGCCAGCAGCTTATCCGCTTTCCGGACAGGGGGGGAGCAGTACTTC.